Listed here are 22 T cell receptor beta chains from one sample, sequenced in a study of blood T cell repertoires in COVID-19. The table came from immunoSEQ multiplex PCR; TCRdb's copy has only in-frame clones and leaves some out. The sample includes under 20,000 clones, 80% to 90% of them seen just once. The specimen sequenced was peripheral blood. Receptors originate from a human donor in a cohort sampled during active COVID-19.

The chain employs TRBV27 and TRBJ1-4, with D possibly TRBD1 on 5 matching bases. Trimming took 6 bases from V and 0 from J, leaving 11 bases between them. CDR1 is MNHEY and CDR2 is SMNVEV in the germline V gene (reference sequence). The CDR3 extends over 15 amino acids. CDR3 region: CASRAGVTTNEKLFF. The CDR3, as DNA: TGTGCCAGCAGAGCGGGGGTTACAACTAATGAAAAACTGTTTTTT. Full variable domain (remainder filled in from reference TRBV27 and TRBJ1-4): EAQVTQNPRYLITVTGKKLTVTCSQNMNHEYMSWYRQDPGLGLRQIYYSMNVEVTDKGDVPEGYKVSRKEKRNFPLILESPSPNQTSLYFCASRAGVTTNEKLFFGSGTQLSVL.

The rearrangement uses TRBV5-5 and TRBJ2-3; 15 bases map to TRBD2. Germline assignment: CDR1 SGHKS and CDR2 YYEKEE (reference sequence). This CDR3 is 15 amino acids long. The ends lost 4 bases at V and 5 bases at J; junction bases unmatched: 2. The CDR3, as DNA: TGTGCCAGCAGCGGGGGACTAGCGGGAGGAGATACGCAGTATTTT. It specifies CASSGGLAGGDTQYF.

This chain uses TRBV5-1 with TRBJ2-3; D gene unclear. V was shortened by 0 bases and J by 2 bases, with 19 bases between the two germline ends. This CDR3 comprises 18 residues. Germline CDR1 SGHRS, CDR2 YFSETQ. CDR3: CASSLGPVVQVLTDTQYF. CDR3 DNA sequence: TGCGCCAGCAGCTTGGGACCGGTCGTTCAGGTCCTCACAGATACGCAGTATTTT.

The V and J genes are TRBV5-1 and TRBJ1-2; D is uncertain. Trimming removed 0 bases from V and 6 bases from J, with 18 bases in between. Germline V gives CDR1 SGHRS, CDR2 YFSETQ. The CDR3 has 16 residues. The CDR3 DNA reads TGCGCCAGCAGCTTGGCCGCCCGGGGATCTTATCATGGCTACACCTTC. This gives the protein CASSLAARGSYHGYTF.

The chain uses TRBV25-1 and TRBJ1-2; 9 positions match TRBD1. The germline V gene encodes CDR1 MGHDK and CDR2 SYGVNS. V lost 6 bases to trimming and J lost 6 bases; unmatched junction nucleotides: 11. The CDR3 extends over 15 amino acids. CDR3 loop: CASSFPGQGFHGYTF. CDR3 nucleotides: TGTGCCAGCAGCTTCCCGGGACAGGGTTTTCATGGCTACACCTTC.

In its sample, this clone was seen a few times. This chain joins TRBV7-2 and TRBJ2-7; 9 positions agree with TRBD1. The CDR3 runs 15 residues. The germline CDR1 and CDR2 sequences are SGHTA and FQGNSA. Trimming took 5 bases from V and 4 from J; bases not matched to a gene: 9. CDR3 region: CASSKAPGQGYEQYF. In DNA form, the CDR3 reads TGTGCCAGCAGCAAAGCTCCGGGACAGGGATACGAGCAGTACTTC.

V usage is TRBV28 and J usage is TRBJ2-1, with D hard to call. Trimming removed 6 bases at V and 8 bases at J, with 8 bases between. The germline V gene has CDR1 MDHEN and CDR2 SYDVKM. This CDR3 has 11 residues. The CDR3 is CASSSIDEQFF. CDR3 DNA: TGTGCCAGCAGCTCTATCGATGAGCAGTTCTTC.

The chain carries TRBV3-1 (or the pseudogene TRBV3-2) and TRBJ1-1; 9 bases are shared with TRBD1. Looked up from germline, CDR1 is LGHDT and CDR2 is YNNKEL (reference sequence). Germline trimming cut 5 bases from V and 4 bases from J; bases unmatched to any gene: 5. This CDR3 has 14 amino acids. In nucleotides, the CDR3 is TGTGCCAGCAGCGCCCGGGACAGGGCCACTGAAGCTTTCTTT. Its translation: CASSARDRATEAFF.

The genes are TRBV27 and TRBJ1-1; a possible D gene is TRBD1 (5 bases). Germline V CDR1 and CDR2: MNHEY, SMNVEV (reference sequence). CDR3 length equals 13 residues. Trimming removed 3 bases from V and 5 bases from J, with 10 bases in between. For the CDR3, the DNA is TGTGCCAGCAGTTTCTCGACAGAGACTGAAGCTTTCTTT. This gives the protein CASSFSTETEAFF.

The rearrangement joins TRBV27 to TRBJ2-7; weak D call: TRBD2 (6 bases). The ends were cut back, 6 bases at V and 4 bases at J, with 16 bases in the middle. The CDR3 is made up of 14 amino acids. Looked up from germline, CDR1 is MNHEY and CDR2 is SMNVEV (reference sequence). DNA for the CDR3: TGTGCCAGCAGCAACGACGGGAGCAGGTACGAGCAGTACTTC. Amino acid sequence: CASSNDGSRYEQYF.

This clone was detected only once. V usage is TRBV9 and J usage is TRBJ2-5; TRBD2 aligns across 9 bases. Germline V gene data show CDR1 as SGDLS and CDR2 as YYNGEE. CDR3 size: 14 residues. V lost 2 bases to trimming and J lost 3 bases; unmatched junction nucleotides: 2. The CDR3 DNA is TGTGCCAGCAGCGTGTCTAGCGGGAAAGAGACCCAGTACTTC. Encoded protein: CASSVSSGKETQYF. Complete variable domain (other parts from reference TRBV9 and TRBJ2-5): DSGVTQTPKHLITATGQRVTLRCSPRSGDLSVYWYQQSLDQGLQFLIQYYNGEERAKGNILERFSAQQFPDLHSELNLSSLELGDSALYFCASSVSSGKETQYFGPGTRLLVL.

The rearrangement links TRBV3-1 (or the pseudogene TRBV3-2) to TRBJ2-7; a possible D gene is TRBD2 (5 bases). Germline CDR1 and CDR2: LGHDT and YNNKEL (reference sequence). V was trimmed by 4 bases and J by 4 bases, leaving 14 bases between them. There are 14 residues in the CDR3. The CDR3 is CASSRREAEYEQYF. Written as DNA, the CDR3 is TGTGCCAGCAGCCGCCGCGAAGCGGAATACGAGCAGTACTTC.

The genes are TRBV3-1 (or the pseudogene TRBV3-2) and TRBJ2-3; D possibly corresponds to TRBD2 (5 bases). V lost 9 bases and J lost 2, with 15 bases in between. Germline V lookup: CDR1 LGHDT, CDR2 YNNKEL (reference sequence). The CDR3 loop spans 14 amino acids. The DNA of the CDR3 is TGTGCCAGTCAACCAGCGGACTTCACAGATACGCAGTATTTT. Translating gives CASQPADFTDTQYF.

The chain carries TRBV7-3 and TRBJ2-6; no reliable D call. V lost 4 bases, J lost 0 bases, and 7 bases lay in between. The germline gives CDR1 SGHTA, CDR2 FQGTGA. This CDR3 comprises 15 residues. The CDR3 is CASSSLSSGANVLTF. CDR3 coding DNA: TGTGCCAGCAGCTCCCTTAGCTCTGGGGCCAACGTCCTGACTTTC.

The J gene is TRBJ2-5, the V gene TRBV2, with 13 bases identical to TRBD2. This CDR3 is 14 amino acids long. Germline V gives CDR1 SNHLY, CDR2 FYNNEI. Germline trimming cut 6 bases from V and 14 bases from J; bases unmatched to any gene: 12. The CDR3 is CASRGDPGTSGTYF. CDR3 bases: TGTGCCAGCAGGGGGGACCCCGGGACTAGCGGGACTTACTTC.

The chain links TRBV9 to TRBJ1-1, with D maybe TRBD1 (5 bases). CDR1 is SGDLS, CDR2 YYNGEE, per germline. The CDR3 is made up of 13 amino acids. With 0 bases removed from V and 3 bases from J, the gap between germline ends came to 6 bases. The CDR3 DNA reads as TGTGCCAGCAGCGTAGGGGGGGACACTGAAGCTTTCTTT. Translating gives CASSVGGDTEAFF.

This clone was counted only a few times. The gene calls are TRBV2 and TRBJ2-1, with 9 positions matching TRBD2. Germline V gene lookup returns CDR1 SNHLY and CDR2 FYNNEI. V lost 8 bases to trimming and J lost 4 bases; unmatched junction nucleotides: 9. This CDR3 is built from 15 residues. The CDR3 loop is CASLLAGEGYNEQFF. In nucleotides, the CDR3 is TGTGCCAGCCTCTTAGCGGGAGAGGGTTACAATGAGCAGTTCTTC.

The J gene is TRBJ2-1, the V gene TRBV7-9; 13 bases line up with TRBD2. Germline V CDR1 and CDR2: SEHNR, FQNEAQ (reference sequence). V shed 2 bases and J 4 bases; nucleotides not matched to a gene: 8. CDR3 length: 18 residues. The CDR3 region has the DNA TGTGCCAGCAGCTTACCCGCACGACTAGCGGGAGGATACAATGAGCAGTTCTTC. This encodes CASSLPARLAGGYNEQFF.

This chain connects TRBV18 to TRBJ1-1; 7 bases line up with TRBD1. Germline values: CDR1 KGHSH, CDR2 LQKENI. CDR3 size: 13 residues. With 6 bases clipped from V and 6 bases from J, the junction kept 7 bases outside the gene matches. The CDR3 sequence is CASSPTGAPEAFF. The CDR3 bases are TGTGCCAGCTCCCCTACAGGGGCCCCTGAAGCTTTCTTT.

The chain carries TRBV2 and TRBJ1-2, with D perhaps matching TRBD1 (6 bases). Per germline, CDR1 SNHLY and CDR2 FYNNEI. The ends were cut back, 7 bases at V and 2 bases at J, with 11 bases in the middle. This CDR3 has 13 residues. The CDR3 loop is CASKPQGNYGYTF. CDR3 coding DNA: TGTGCCAGCAAACCACAGGGAAACTATGGCTACACCTTC.

The CDR3 DNA is TGCGCCAGCAGCTTGGTGGGGACAGGGAAAGAGACCCAGTACTTC. As protein: CASSLVGTGKETQYF. The chain couples TRBV5-1 to TRBJ2-5, with 9 nucleotides matching TRBD1. Per the germline V gene, CDR1 is SGHRS and CDR2 is YFSETQ. V trimming: 0 bases; J trimming: 3 bases; junction bases outside the gene matches: 3. The CDR3 contains 15 residues.

The chain uses TRBV19 and TRBJ1-5, with D perhaps TRBD1 (6 bases). This CDR3 has 17 residues. Germline CDR1 is LNHDA and CDR2 is SQIVND (reference sequence). V shed 3 bases and J shed 4 bases, with 19 bases lying between them. The CDR3 protein is CASSIGGDKGPNQPQHF. The CDR3 coding sequence is TGTGCCAGTAGTATTGGGGGGGACAAGGGGCCTAATCAGCCCCAGCATTTT.